Presented here are 9 T cell receptor beta chains from one specimen sequenced in a study of cytomegalovirus exposure and HLA in healthy donors. PCR used 60 Vbeta primers and 13 Jbeta primers. Some clones are missing from TCRdb's copy, which holds only in-frame ones; the method was immunoSEQ multiplex PCR. The table records 200,000 to 250,000 clones, 70% to 80% of them present only once. Material for sequencing was PBMCs. These receptors were taken from a male donor in good health and CMV-seronegative.

The CDR3 loop reads CASSARDTGQRTYGYTF. The CDR3 nucleotides are TGTGCCAGCAGTGCCCGGGACACGGGCCAGAGAACCTATGGCTACACCTTC. The chain employs TRBV6-1 and TRBJ1-2; perhaps TRBD1 as D (6 bases). The V gene's germline CDR1 is MNHNS and CDR2 SASEGT. The CDR3 consists of 17 residues. Deletions cut 4 bases from V and 4 bases from J, with 22 bases between.

CDR3 bases: TGTGCCAGCAGCATGACTCATGGTAACGAGCAGTACTTC. This gives the protein CASSMTHGNEQYF. The rearrangement uses TRBV7-9 and TRBJ2-7; D uncertain. The V gene lost 5 bases and the J gene lost 5 bases, with 13 bases spanning the gap. The CDR3 consists of 13 residues. Germline values: CDR1 SEHNR, CDR2 FQNEAQ (reference sequence).

J is TRBJ2-1 and V is TRBV4-1; 10 nucleotides agree with TRBD2. The CDR3 is 17 amino acids. Germline assignment: CDR1 MGHRA and CDR2 YSYEKL. J was trimmed by 5 bases and V by 1 base; bases with no gene match: 8. The CDR3 nucleotides are TGCGCCAGCAGCCAAGTGGCACTAGCGGGGATGAACAATGAGCAGTTCTTC. It translates to CASSQVALAGMNNEQFF.

The CDR3 DNA reads as TGCAGCGTCGCTAAACAGGGGGCTGGGGAAAAACTGTTTTTT. Protein: CSVAKQGAGEKLFF. The chain uses TRBV29-1 and TRBJ1-4; 9 bases are a match to TRBD1. Germline lookup yields CDR1 SQVTM and CDR2 ANQGSEA. J lost 8 bases, V lost 6 bases, and 10 bases had no gene match. The CDR3 extends over 14 amino acids.

This rearrangement joins TRBV21-1 to TRBJ1-2; the table's D call of TRBD1 was not tested on the DNA. TRBV21-1 is a known pseudogene. The CDR3 is 12 amino acids. The CDR3 bases are TGTGCCAGCAGCGCCAGGTTCTATGGCTACACCTTC. This sequence encodes CASSARFYGYTF.

The rearrangement joins TRBV4-1 to TRBJ1-1; 7 bases line up with TRBD1. The CDR3 loop spans 14 amino acids. Germline V gene data show CDR1 as MGHRA and CDR2 as YSYEKL. V was pared by 4 bases and J by 5 bases, with 7 bases of the junction left unmatched. CDR3 DNA sequence: TGCGCCAGCAGCCCGCTGACAGGGTGGACTGAAGCTTTCTTT. This translates into CASSPLTGWTEAFF.

The chain is built from TRBV6-5 and TRBJ2-1; 11 bases agree with TRBD2. V shed 6 bases, J shed 7 bases, and the junction held 8 bases outside the gene matches. Germline-derived CDR1 and CDR2 are MNHEY and SVGAGI. The CDR3 loop spans 15 amino acids. CDR3 coding DNA: TGTGCCAGCAGCCCTAGCGGGAGGTATCGGAATGAGCAGTTCTTC. It codes for CASSPSGRYRNEQFF.

The chain is built from TRBV27 and TRBJ2-7; D might be TRBD1 (5 bases). V lost 0 bases and J lost 3, with 12 bases in between. This CDR3 comprises 15 residues. Germline V lookup: CDR1 MNHEY, CDR2 SMNVEV (reference sequence). The CDR3 loop reads CASSLSGQGFYEQYF. The CDR3 nucleotides read TGTGCCAGCAGTTTATCGGGTCAGGGCTTCTACGAGCAGTACTTC.

The V gene is TRBV19, the J gene TRBJ2-2; a possible D gene is TRBD1 (5 bases). The germline CDR1 and CDR2 sequences are LNHDA and SQIVND (reference sequence). This CDR3 comprises 13 residues. V was cut by 5 bases and J by 4 bases, with 8 bases left in between. CDR3 in DNA: TGTGCCAGTAGTCGACAGAGCACCGGGGAGCTGTTTTTT. Its protein product is CASSRQSTGELFF.